The T cell receptor (beta chain) under discussion was sequenced for a study of cytomegalovirus exposure and HLA in healthy donors. Study results and limitations: In a later analysis, TCR beta V- and J-gene trimming was associated with a missense DCLRE1C variant. A later analysis reportedly found fewer N-insertions in an Asian-associated ancestry cluster than the approximately 670-donor mean. Usually a TCR sequence was rare, but some public TCRs were found in many donors.

In the PCR, 60 Vbeta and 13 Jbeta primers were used. Sequencing used immunoSEQ multiplex PCR; TCRdb keeps in-frame clones, though not all of them. The repertoire holds 100,000 to 150,000 clones, with around four fifths as singletons. Trimming took 4 bases from V and 0 from J, leaving 13 bases between them. Germline CDR1 SGHTA, CDR2 FQGNSA. The CDR3 loop spans 16 amino acids. Regarding this clone: The antigen is unknown.

The chain recombines TRBV7-2 with TRBJ2-4, with D tentatively TRBD2 (6 bases). Specimen: PBMCs. This TCR was sampled from a woman between 40 and 55 years old in good health and CMV-seronegative. The CDR3 sequence is CASSSGGSLAKNIQYF. The DNA for the CDR3 is TGTGCCAGCAGCTCCGGGGGATCCTTAGCCAAAAACATTCAGTACTTC. Combining the CDR3 with reference TRBV7-2 and TRBJ2-4 gives the whole variable domain GAGVSQSPSNKVTEKGKDVELRCDPISGHTALYWYRQSLGQGLEFLIYFQGNSAPDKSGLPSDRFSAERTGGSVSTLTIQRTQQEDSAVYLCASSSGGSLAKNIQYFGAGTRLSVL.